This T cell receptor (beta chain) is from a study of cytomegalovirus exposure and HLA in healthy donors. V shed 5 bases and J shed 0 bases, with 11 bases lying between them. The CDR3 extends over 14 amino acids. The V gene's germline CDR1 is SGHNT and CDR2 YENEEA. Amplification used 60 Vbeta primers and 13 Jbeta primers. TCRdb's copy holds only in-frame clones and misses some; the assay was immunoSEQ multiplex PCR. The clone table shows about 88,000 clones, with the ten largest holding approximately 6%. The receptor's source is a girl aged 10 to 17 in good health and CMV-seropositive. The chain has TRBV11-3 and TRBJ2-7, with a weak D call TRBD2 (5 bases). The specimen sequenced was PBMCs. DNA for the CDR3: TGTGCCAGCAGCCCCGTCGGGAACTCCTACGAGCAGTACTTC. Translating it yields CASSPVGNSYEQYF.